Below, 13 T cell receptor beta chains from the same sample are listed, as sequenced in a study of T cell clones after liver transplantation. Sequencing used immunoSEQ multiplex PCR; TCRdb keeps in-frame clones, though not all of them. The table includes around 120,000 clones, approximately 90% detected once. Source: CD4+ T cells from blood, taken 12 months after liver transplant. The source of these receptors is a human patient who received a liver transplant. The graft donor may be the source of some T cells.

The chain joins TRBV10-3 to TRBJ2-2; D may correspond to TRBD1 or TRBD2 (6 bases each). CDR1 is ENHRY and CDR2 is SYGVKD in the germline V gene. The V end lost 10 bases, the J end lost 0 bases, and 18 bases lay between the germline ends. The CDR3 runs 16 residues. DNA for the CDR3: TGTGCCACCGGGGGCATCCCATCCGCGAACACCGGGGAGCTGTTTTTT. Translation: CATGGIPSANTGELFF.

This clone appeared many times. The V and J genes are TRBV19 and TRBJ2-1, with 10 bases fitting TRBD1. Germline V gives CDR1 LNHDA, CDR2 SQIVND (reference sequence). This CDR3 spans 15 amino acids. The trim removed 3 bases at V and 8 bases at J, leaving 7 bases unmatched. For the CDR3, the DNA is TGTGCCAGTAGTATCAATGGACAGGGGGGCGATGAGCAGTTCTTC. Translated, it gives CASSINGQGGDEQFF. The entire variable domain, with the rest obtained from reference TRBV19 and TRBJ2-1, is as follows: DGGITQSPKYLFRKEGQNVTLSCEQNLNHDAMYWYRQDPGQGLRLIYYSQIVNDFQKGDIAEGYSVSREKKESFPLTVTSAQKNPTAFYLCASSINGQGGDEQFFGPGTRLTVL.

The chain employs TRBV6-1 and TRBJ1-1, with D uncertain. Trimming took off 6 bases at V and 3 bases at J, with 11 bases between the two ends. The CDR3 covers 13 residues. The germline V gene has CDR1 MNHNS and CDR2 SASEGT. The CDR3 coding sequence is TGTGCCAGCAGCCTAAAGCGAGACACTGAAGCTTTCTTT. Its translation is CASSLKRDTEAFF.

This clone came up once. The chain links TRBV15 to TRBJ1-1; the D is unclear. This CDR3 has 14 amino acids. With 0 bases removed from V and 2 bases from J, the gap between germline ends came to 7 bases. Germline-derived CDR1 and CDR2 are LNHNV and YYDKDF (reference sequence). The chain's CDR3 is CATSRDPSNTEAFF. The CDR3, as DNA: TGTGCCACCAGCAGAGATCCAAGCAACACTGAAGCTTTCTTT. The variable domain in full, completed from reference TRBV15 and TRBJ1-1, reads DAMVIQNPRYQVTQFGKPVTLSCSQTLNHNVMYWYQQKSSQAPKLLFHYYDKDFNNEADTPDNFQSRRPNTSFCFLDIRSPGLGDTAMYLCATSRDPSNTEAFFGQGTRLTVV.

The CDR3 nucleotides are TGCGCCAGCAGCTTGGCTAGCGGGCCCTACGAGCAGTACTTC. It translates to CASSLASGPYEQYF. V and J are TRBV5-1 and TRBJ2-7, with TRBD2 matching 8 bases. The CDR3 loop spans 14 amino acids. V dropped 0 bases and J dropped 2; count of bases not matched to a gene: 1. From germline, CDR1 is SGHRS and CDR2 YFSETQ.

On this clone itself: An end of the junction does not agree with germline; a read error may underlie this. The chain combines TRBV29-1 with TRBJ1-1; tentative D call: TRBD1 (5 bases). The CDR3 extends over 11 amino acids. Germline V lookup: CDR1 SQVTM, CDR2 ANQGSEA. The DNA of the CDR3 is TGCAGCGCTGAAGCGGGGACGGGAGCTTTCTTT. Encoded protein: CSAEAGTGAFF.

This chain uses TRBV19 with TRBJ2-7; 7 bases match TRBD2. This CDR3 spans 15 amino acids. The germline V gene has CDR1 LNHDA and CDR2 SQIVND (reference sequence). The J segment lost 2 bases and the V segment lost 3 bases, leaving 7 bases of the junction unmatched. Here the CDR3 reads CASSILGGGPYEQYF. CDR3 bases: TGTGCCAGTAGTATCTTAGGCGGGGGTCCCTACGAGCAGTACTTC.

V and J are TRBV28 and TRBJ2-7; 7 nucleotides line up with TRBD1. The CDR3 contains 13 residues. With V trimmed by 6 bases and J by 2 bases, 4 bases remained unmatched. Germline values: CDR1 MDHEN, CDR2 SYDVKM. CDR3 amino acids: CASSVTGTYEQYF. The CDR3 nucleotides are TGTGCCAGCAGCGTGACAGGGACCTACGAGCAGTACTTC.

This chain links TRBV29-1 with TRBJ1-1; possible D gene TRBD1, 5 bases. The CDR3 length is 12 residues. Germline assignment: CDR1 SQVTM and CDR2 ANQGSEA. Trimming shortened V by 7 bases and J by 6 bases, and 15 bases separated the two germline ends. The CDR3 DNA follows: TGCAGCGCTTGGGGGAGCGACGCTGAAGCTTTCTTT. It specifies CSAWGSDAEAFF.

The chain uses TRBV19 and TRBJ1-2, with 8 positions matching TRBD1. CDR1 LNHDA and CDR2 SQIVND come from the germline V gene (reference sequence). The CDR3 extends over 13 amino acids. V gave up 6 bases and J gave up 4 bases; unmatched junction bases: 4. For the CDR3, the DNA is TGTGCCAGTAGGGACAGGGCAGTCTATGGCTACACCTTC. Translated: CASRDRAVYGYTF. Supplemented by reference TRBV19 and TRBJ1-2, the full variable domain reads DGGITQSPKYLFRKEGQNVTLSCEQNLNHDAMYWYRQDPGQGLRLIYYSQIVNDFQKGDIAEGYSVSREKKESFPLTVTSAQKNPTAFYLCASRDRAVYGYTFGSGTRLTVV.

The chain uses TRBV6-5 and TRBJ2-3; the D is unclear. V was trimmed by 5 bases and J by 6 bases, leaving 3 bases between them. The germline gives CDR1 MNHEY, CDR2 SVGAGI. This CDR3 contains 10 residues. CDR3 loop: CASSDDTQYF. CDR3 nucleotide sequence: TGTGCCAGCAGTGATGATACGCAGTATTTT.

This clone came up once. The J gene is TRBJ1-3, the V gene TRBV25-1; D gene unclear. This CDR3 spans 13 amino acids. In germline, CDR1 is MGHDK, CDR2 SYGVNS. Trimming shortened V by 0 bases and J by 3 bases, and 3 bases separated the two germline ends. The DNA of the CDR3 is TGTGCCAGCAGTGAATACGTTGGAAACACCATATATTTT. Translation: CASSEYVGNTIYF.

The CDR3 reads CASSLGTLKNIQYF. In nucleotides, the CDR3 is TGCGCCAGCAGCCTTGGGACACTCAAAAACATTCAGTACTTC. This sequence joins TRBV10-2 and TRBJ2-4; a possible D gene is TRBD1 (6 bases). The CDR3 is made up of 14 amino acids. The V gene's germline CDR1 is WSHSY and CDR2 SAAADI. V lost 6 bases and J 3 bases, leaving 12 bases between the germline ends.